This T cell receptor beta chain was recorded in a study of CD8 T cells in Susac syndrome. Study-wide findings and caveats: That the number of individuals in its TCR sequencing and HLA analysis was relatively small was acknowledged by the study.

Of note for this clonotype: Its antigen is currently unknown.

Each multiple sclerosis control was a treatment-naive patient with relapsing-remitting disease that was either stable or active. TEMRA cells were FACS-enriched and CD8+ and CD4+ T cells negatively isolated. CDR1 and CDR2 from the germline V gene are SGDLS and YYNGEE. V shed 4 bases and J shed 6 bases, with 19 bases lying between them. This CDR3 has 15 residues. When the RNA was reverse transcribed, random hexamers were used with an input of about 0.5 to 1 ug. An immunoSEQ multiplex PCR generated amplified TCR beta CDR3 products spanning 54 Vbeta and 13 Jbeta. TCRdb re-derived calls from the immunoSEQ multiplex PCR reads in MiXCR, one entry per CDR3 protein. The table records fewer than 350,000 distinct CDR3 sequences, approximately 85% of them present only once.

The chain links TRBV9 to TRBJ1-2; possibly TRBD1 for D (6 bases). Sequences were obtained from CD8+ T cells from PBMCs. The origin of this receptor is a human donor with multiple sclerosis. CDR3 in amino acids: CASSSEIRGKDGYTF. The CDR3 nucleotides are TGTGCCAGCAGCTCAGAGATCAGGGGAAAGGATGGCTACACCTTC.